These T cell receptor beta chains were read from a single sample in a study of T-cell reconstitution after alpha-beta-depleted transplantation in children. TCRdb redid the calling of the PCR reads with MiXCR, one entry per CDR3 protein. The data show some 290,000 distinct CDR3 sequences, around 25% seen once. Source: PBMCs, mostly from graft donor cells, taken 180 days after TCRalphabeta/CD19-depleted stem cell transplant. These receptors all come from a male patient under 18 who had a stem cell transplant for acute lymphoblastic leukemia, so the T cells may come from the graft donor. CDR3s include the opening cysteine and the closing phenylalanine or tryptophan. Each record gives: clone size, CDR3 length, J gene, D gene, V gene, CDR3 protein, CDR3 DNA. The D gene is left open where the match is weak. A row's size may be missing; if present it is once, few, many or a size class.

few,15,TRBJ2-1,TRBD2,TRBV7-6,CASRPGTSGINEQFF,TGTGCCAGCAGGCCCGGGACTAGCGGGATCAATGAGCAGTTCTTC
.,15,TRBJ2-7,.,TRBV5-1,CASSYGRAVTYEQYF,TGCGCCAGCAGCTATGGCCGCGCAGTAACCTACGAGCAGTACTTC
.,16,TRBJ2-7,.,TRBV10-2,CASSESFRIHPVEQYF,TGCGCCAGCAGTGAGTCGTTCCGGATCCATCCGGTGGAGCAGTACTTC
.,14,TRBJ2-7,TRBD1,TRBV2,CASRATGGRYEQYF,TGTGCCAGCCGGGCCACAGGGGGGAGGTACGAGCAGTACTTC
.,17,TRBJ2-7,TRBD2,TRBV20-1,CSASGWTSGRATYEQYF,TGCAGTGCCTCAGGATGGACTAGCGGGAGGGCCACCTACGAGCAGTACTTC
.,14,TRBJ2-7,TRBD1,TRBV29-1,CSVEFLDRGDEQYF,TGCAGCGTTGAGTTCTTAGACAGGGGCGACGAGCAGTACTTC
few,16,TRBJ2-7,TRBD2,TRBV29-1,CSVVMASGRGGYEQYF,TGCAGCGTTGTTATGGCTAGCGGGAGGGGAGGCTACGAGCAGTACTTC
few,13,TRBJ1-2,.,TRBV7-9,CASSPGQGYGYTF,TGTGCCAGCAGTCCGGGACAAGGCTATGGCTACACCTTC
few,16,TRBJ1-3,.,TRBV21-1,CASSKQRGIAGNTIYF,TGTGCCAGCAGCAAACAGCGGGGTATCGCTGGAAACACCATATATTTT
few,12,TRBJ1-1,.,TRBV20-1,CSARDGNTEAFF,TGCAGTGCAAGAGACGGCAACACTGAAGCTTTCTTT
.,15,TRBJ2-3,TRBD1,TRBV5-1,CASSFRQGATDTQYF,TGCGCCAGCAGCTTTCGACAGGGGGCCACAGATACGCAGTATTTT
few,15,TRBJ2-1,TRBD2,TRBV7-3,CASSLTAGEAYEQFF,TGTGCCAGCAGCTTAACGGCGGGAGAGGCGTATGAGCAGTTCTTC
.,13,TRBJ2-1,.,TRBV19,CASSSRIANEQFF,TGTGCCAGTAGTTCTCGTATTGCCAATGAGCAGTTCTTC
many,15,TRBJ2-1,.,TRBV7-2,CASSLGALSYNEQFF,TGTGCCAGCAGCTTAGGGGCCTTATCTTACAATGAGCAGTTCTTC
many,15,TRBJ2-1,TRBD2,TRBV10-3,CAISGLWGGSDEQFF,TGTGCCATCAGTGGGCTTTGGGGCGGGAGTGATGAGCAGTTCTTC
few,16,TRBJ1-4,TRBD1,TRBV7-9,CASSKRSGGTNEKLFF,TGTGCCAGCAGCAAACGATCAGGGGGCACTAATGAAAAACTGTTTTTT
.,15,TRBJ2-7,TRBD2,TRBV10-3,CAISMGGSYSYEQYF,TGTGCCATCAGTATGGGGGGGTCCTACTCCTACGAGCAGTACTTC
.,15,TRBJ2-3,TRBD2,TRBV20-1,CSAPRLAGVTDTQYF,TGCAGTGCTCCACGACTAGCGGGAGTTACAGATACGCAGTATTTT
many,15,TRBJ2-7,TRBD2,TRBV15,CATSRDVAGQDEQYF,TGTGCCACCAGCAGAGATGTAGCGGGGCAGGACGAGCAGTACTTC
.,15,TRBJ2-1,TRBD1,TRBV5-1,CASSLLTGSYNEQFF,TGCGCCAGCAGCTTGCTGACAGGGTCGTACAATGAGCAGTTCTTC
few,14,TRBJ2-1,.,TRBV4-2,CASSQGVGVGEQFF,TGTGCCAGCAGCCAAGGAGTAGGGGTGGGTGAGCAGTTCTTC
.,17,TRBJ2-5,TRBD2,TRBV3-1,CASSLPPVSGLQETQYF,TGTGCCAGCAGCCTCCCCCCGGTTAGCGGGCTACAAGAGACCCAGTACTTC
.,10,TRBJ1-1,.,TRBV11-2,CASSELEAFF,TGTGCCAGCAGTGAACTTGAAGCTTTCTTT
.,15,TRBJ2-1,TRBD2,TRBV3-1,CASSPWGTSRDEQFF,TGTGCCAGCAGCCCTTGGGGGACTAGCAGGGATGAGCAGTTCTTC
.,15,TRBJ2-3,.,TRBV7-6,CASSLEAPTTDTQYF,TGTGCCAGCAGCTTAGAGGCTCCCACCACAGATACGCAGTATTTT
.,18,TRBJ2-3,TRBD2,TRBV12-3/TRBV12-4,CASSLGLAGGPGTDTQYF,TGTGCCAGCAGTTTGGGCCTAGCGGGAGGGCCTGGCACAGATACGCAGTATTTT
few,14,TRBJ2-2,TRBD1,TRBV5-1,CASRDRADTGELFF,TGCGCCAGCAGGGACAGGGCGGACACCGGGGAGCTGTTTTTT
few,14,TRBJ1-1,TRBD1,TRBV5-1,CASSPNTGEVGAFF,TGCGCCAGCAGCCCCAACACAGGGGAGGTTGGGGCTTTCTTT
few,17,TRBJ2-1,TRBD2,TRBV5-1,CASSLGTSGRANNEQFF,TGCGCCAGCAGCCTTGGGACTAGCGGGAGGGCCAACAATGAGCAGTTCTTC
few,16,TRBJ2-3,TRBD2,TRBV29-1,CSVLRLAGASTDTQYF,TGCAGCGTCCTAAGACTAGCGGGAGCTAGCACAGATACGCAGTATTTT
few,16,TRBJ2-7,TRBD2,TRBV4-1,CASSQERLAGDYEQYF,TGCGCCAGCAGCCAAGAGCGACTAGCGGGAGACTACGAGCAGTACTTC
.,15,TRBJ2-1,TRBD2,TRBV5-1,CASSTLAGPFNEQFF,TGCGCCAGCAGTACCTTAGCGGGGCCCTTCAATGAGCAGTTCTTC
.,14,TRBJ1-1,.,TRBV20-1,CSARGARGLTEAFF,TGCAGTGCAAGGGGGGCCAGGGGACTCACTGAAGCTTTCTTT
.,14,TRBJ2-6,.,TRBV24-1,CATSPGSGANVLTF,TGTGCCACCAGTCCGGGGTCTGGGGCCAACGTCCTGACTTTC
few,14,TRBJ1-4,.,TRBV6-5,CASSYGGPYEKLFF,TGTGCCAGCAGTTACGGGGGCCCCTATGAAAAACTGTTTTTT
.,15,TRBJ1-4,TRBD1,TRBV6-5,CASSYYTGGVEKLFF,TGTGCCAGCAGTTACTATACAGGGGGCGTTGAAAAACTGTTTTTT
.,14,TRBJ1-5,.,TRBV7-2,CASSLEPRSWPQHF,TGTGCCAGCAGCTTAGAACCCCGGAGTTGGCCCCAGCATTTT
.,14,TRBJ2-3,.,TRBV10-1,CASSEGTLTDTQYF,TGCGCCAGCAGTGAGGGGACCCTCACAGATACGCAGTATTTT
.,15,TRBJ1-5,.,TRBV6-2/TRBV6-3,CASSSFDRGGQPQHF,TGTGCCAGCAGTTCTTTCGATCGGGGGGGACAGCCCCAGCATTTT
few,12,TRBJ2-2,.,TRBV7-8,CASSVLAGELFF,TGTGCCAGCAGCGTACTAGCCGGGGAGCTGTTTTTT
many,13,TRBJ2-5,.,TRBV12-3/TRBV12-4,CASRRTYQETQYF,TGTGCCAGCCGGCGGACGTACCAAGAGACCCAGTACTTC
few,14,TRBJ2-1,.,TRBV5-6,CASSLKTRNNEQFF,TGTGCCAGCAGCTTGAAGACCAGAAACAATGAGCAGTTCTTC
few,14,TRBJ1-2,TRBD1,TRBV6-5,CASSYPGQGGGYTF,TGTGCCAGCAGTTACCCGGGACAGGGTGGGGGCTACACCTTC
.,18,TRBJ2-2,TRBD2,TRBV7-3,CASSHPGLAGGATGELFF,TGTGCCAGCAGCCACCCCGGACTAGCGGGAGGGGCCACCGGGGAGCTGTTTTTT
.,14,TRBJ2-7,TRBD2,TRBV5-1,CASSSKTGLYEQYF,TGCGCCAGCAGTTCAAAAACGGGACTATACGAGCAGTACTTC
.,13,TRBJ2-7,.,TRBV10-3,CAISDQKADEQYF,TGTGCCATCAGTGACCAGAAAGCGGACGAGCAGTACTTC
few,10,TRBJ2-5,.,TRBV20-1,CSVPQETQYF,TGCAGTGTACCTCAAGAGACCCAGTACTTC
few,15,TRBJ2-4,TRBD2,TRBV15,CATSRVAGGKNIQYF,TGTGCCACCAGCAGAGTAGCGGGAGGGAAAAACATTCAGTACTTC
.,16,TRBJ2-7,TRBD1,TRBV15,CATSRVGQGLSYEQYF,TGTGCCACCAGCAGAGTGGGACAGGGGCTTTCCTACGAGCAGTACTTC
few,16,TRBJ2-2,.,TRBV7-3,CASSLLVARGAGELFF,TGTGCCAGCAGCTTATTAGTTGCGAGAGGGGCCGGGGAGCTGTTTTTT
few,16,TRBJ2-1,TRBD2,TRBV2,CASSDPTSGSYNEQFF,TGTGCCAGCAGTGATCCGACTAGCGGCTCCTACAATGAGCAGTTCTTC
.,14,TRBJ2-1,TRBD1,TRBV20-1,CSAREGGGYNEQFF,TGCAGTGCTAGGGAAGGGGGCGGCTACAATGAGCAGTTCTTC